This TCR beta chain was captured in a study of T cells expressing NK-cell markers (dated by TCRdb to the early 2020s). General notes on the study: Three sorted T-cell subsets (CD3+CD56+NKG2C+, CD3+CD56+NKG2C- and CD3+CD56-NKG2C+) from seven to nine donors had their TCR beta-chain repertoires profiled. The libraries were sequenced on Illumina HiSeq 2000/2500, MiSeq or NextSeq, producing 2 x 150 bp reads. Among the eight sequenced donors, only one was HCMV-seronegative, while the other seven were HCMV-seropositive. All eight donors whose samples were sequenced were randomly selected healthy volunteers, three of them men and five women. The research as a whole found: In six donors, the dominant CD3+CD56+NKG2C+ clonotypes ranked among the top 10 CD8+ clonotypes, making up about 1.0-7.5% of CD8+ T cells. Those dominant clonotypes were again the most abundant among CD3+CD56-NKG2C+ cells in a handful of donors, at roughly 25-60.1%. Whether the expanded NKG2C-expressing T cell clones were specific for HCMV antigens remained unclear.

Worth noting for this clonotype: No antigen is known for it.

For sequencing, an Illumina HiSeq 2000 was employed. The TCR beta cDNA libraries were made using 5'RACE template switching, a step that added both a universal primer site and unique molecular identifiers. Synthesis of cDNA was primed from the TCR beta constant segment and was followed by two consecutive PCR amplification steps. The published analysis was carried out like this. MIGEC was used to demultiplex reads and group reads by UMI, and MiTCR was used to assemble and quantify clonotypes. To exclude erroneous sequences, only TCR cDNA sequences supported by at least two reads were retained. The tcR package was used for downstream repertoire analysis, and clonotypes were matched across fractions by CDR3 nucleotide sequence plus V segment. Antigen specificity was annotated against VDJdb with VDJmatch, allowing one amino acid substitution in CDR3. TCRdb reprocessed the reads; each CDR3 protein sequence makes one entry, and DNA is unavailable. TCRdb assigned the V and J calls; the authors' analysis was not used. The sample's own table lists hundreds of thousands of distinct CDR3 sequences. Less than 7.5% of the sample belongs to the ten largest clones.

Reading from cysteine to phenylalanine, the CDR3 counts 15 amino acids. The entry carries no DNA sequence. To determine HCMV serostatus, a commercial ELISA kit was used to detect HCMV-specific IgG in serum. Ficoll density gradient centrifugation was used to isolate peripheral blood mononuclear cells from blood. The source of this sequence is a woman aged 18 to 75 in good health. Sequencing was carried out using blood T cells: a sorted CD56 or NKG2C T cell subset, CD4+ or CD8+ T cells, or bulk PBMC T cells (not recorded which). This chain joins TRBV12-3 or TRBV12-4 to TRBJ2-1; TCRdb outputs TRBD2, but without DNA this stays unchecked. For the CDR3, the sequence is CASSFGGGEHNEQFF.